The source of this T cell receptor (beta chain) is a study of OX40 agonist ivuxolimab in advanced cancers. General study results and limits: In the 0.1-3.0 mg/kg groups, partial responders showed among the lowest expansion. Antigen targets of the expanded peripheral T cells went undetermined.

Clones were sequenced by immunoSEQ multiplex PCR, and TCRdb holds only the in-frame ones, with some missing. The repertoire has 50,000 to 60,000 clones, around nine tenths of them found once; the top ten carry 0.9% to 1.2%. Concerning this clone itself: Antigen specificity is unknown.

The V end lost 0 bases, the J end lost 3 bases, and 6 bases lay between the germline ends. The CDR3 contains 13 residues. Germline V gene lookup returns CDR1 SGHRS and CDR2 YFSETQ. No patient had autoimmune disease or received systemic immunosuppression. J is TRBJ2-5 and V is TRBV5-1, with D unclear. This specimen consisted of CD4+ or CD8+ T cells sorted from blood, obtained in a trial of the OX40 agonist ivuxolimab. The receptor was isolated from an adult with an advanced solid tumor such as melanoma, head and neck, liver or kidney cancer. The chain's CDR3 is CASSLAQEETQYF. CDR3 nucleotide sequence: TGCGCCAGCAGCTTGGCCCAGGAAGAGACCCAGTACTTC.